This section outlines one T cell receptor beta chain sequence together with its context. The sample originates from a study of blood T cell repertoires in COVID-19. Study-wide background: Spain, Italy and the United States supplied samples that represented acute and convalescent COVID-19.

Original handling: Reference gene primers were amplified, and this amplification served to estimate nucleated cell counts. Sequencing was performed with immunoSEQ multiplex PCR; in TCRdb, only in-frame clones are kept and a portion is missing. V and J calls and clone size are as listed in that table; D and trimming were resolved from the DNA. Of approximately 170,000 clones listed, approximately 86% were seen once; the top ten hold more than 9%. In germline, CDR1 is LNHNV, CDR2 YYDKDF (reference sequence). The junction had 1 base not matched to a gene; V was cut back by 3 bases and J by 5 bases. CDR3 length equals 13 residues.

Sequenced input: peripheral blood. This chain links TRBV15 with TRBJ1-2; the match to TRBD1 covers 9 bases. The source is a woman at least 80 years old with active or convalescent COVID-19. CDR3 in amino acids: CATSRGQGYGYTF. CDR3 sequence (DNA): TGTGCCACCAGCAGGGGACAGGGTTATGGCTACACCTTC.